This T cell receptor beta chain came from a study of regulatory T cells in long-lasting Graves disease. Across the whole study: Persistence in Graves' disease required over 5 years of antithyroid drugs plus positive TSH receptor antibodies. Study results and caveats: A reduction in accuracy may have resulted from the small sample size. TRBV28, TRBJ1-2 and TRBJ2-5 were favored in persistent disease. Among persistent patients, a larger number of public clonotypes were shared (around 3,000) than among newly diagnosed patients (approximately 970).

Library construction for TCR beta used iRepertoire HTBI primers and Arm-PCR of CDR3 regions. TCRdb reprocessed the multiplex PCR reads via MiXCR and lists one record per CDR3 protein. In the table there are approximately 380,000 distinct CDR3 sequences, less than 25% of which are singletons. This clonotype was recorded many times. The antigen remains undetermined. Time point here: persistent/refractory GD, antithyroid drugs over 5 years with positive TRAb. The TCR library used RNA extracted from PBMCs. Germline lookup yields CDR1 MNHNS and CDR2 SASEGT. Trimming took 6 bases from V and 7 from J, leaving 15 bases between them. The CDR3 consists of 13 residues.

The genes are TRBV6-1 and TRBJ2-5; TRBD2 might be the D (5 bases). The TCR comes from a female donor with Graves disease. Source: peripheral blood mononuclear cells (PBMCs), taken when the disease was refractory, from a patient treated with antithyroid drugs. Here the CDR3 DNA reads TGTGCCAGCAGCAACGGACTTTGGACGACCCAGTACTTC. It codes for CASSNGLWTTQYF.